This is a list of T cell receptor beta chains from one sample in a study of early T cells in non-severe SARS-CoV-2 infection. TCRdb passed the 5' RACE reads through MiXCR, listing each CDR3 protein once. Among more than 25,000 distinct CDR3 sequences listed, less than 7.5% were seen once. The sequenced sample was whole blood. These receptors all stem from an adult who was a healthcare worker with PCR-confirmed SARS-CoV-2 infection or an uninfected control (not recorded which). The CDR3 runs from the conserved cysteine through the conserved F or W. A D gene is named only where the DNA matches it firmly. Size values are once, few and many counts, or a class for expanded clones, and some rows have none.

clone_size	v_call	d_call	j_call	cdr3_nt	cdr3_aa
-	TRBV6-6	-	TRBJ2-2	TGTGCCAGCAGTTACTTACCATCCGGGGAGCTGTTTTTT	CASSYLPSGELFF
few	TRBV20-1	-	TRBJ1-1	TGCAGTGCCAAGGCAGGGAACACTGAAGCTTTCTTT	CSAKAGNTEAFF
many	TRBV5-6	-	TRBJ1-1	TGTGCCAGCAGCGAAACGGGACGGATTAACACTGAAGCTTTCTTT	CASSETGRINTEAFF
many	TRBV20-1	TRBD1	TRBJ1-1	TGCAGTGCTAGACCAGGGGGAGGAATGAACACTGAAGCTTTCTTT	CSARPGGGMNTEAFF
few	TRBV6-2/TRBV6-3	-	TRBJ1-5	TGTGCCAGCAGTTACTCGAAACCTATAGGCTCACAGCCCCAGCATTTT	CASSYSKPIGSQPQHF
-	TRBV12-3/TRBV12-4	TRBD1	TRBJ1-6	TGTGCCAGCAACAAAGGGACAGGATTAAGTTCACCCCTCCACTTT	CASNKGTGLSSPLHF
many	TRBV5-5	-	TRBJ1-5	TGTGCCAGCAGCCAAAAGGGGTCAGGTTCCGGGAGCCTAGGGCCCCAGCATTTT	CASSQKGSGSGSLGPQHF
many	TRBV2	-	TRBJ1-2	TGTGCCAGCAGCCTGGACTCATTTGACTATGGCTACACCTTC	CASSLDSFDYGYTF
medium-sized	TRBV12-3/TRBV12-4	-	TRBJ1-1	TGTGCCAGCAGTTTCGGCACTGAAGCTTTCTTT	CASSFGTEAFF
few	TRBV28	-	TRBJ1-6	TGTGCCAGCAGTTTGGATGGTAATTCACCCCTCCACTTT	CASSLDGNSPLHF
-	TRBV5-1	-	TRBJ2-3	TGCGCCAGTCCCGAATTCGCAGATACGCAGTATTTT	CASPEFADTQYF
many	TRBV11-2	TRBD2	TRBJ2-7	TGTGCCAGCAGCTTTGGAGCGGGGGGCCTAGGCTACGAGCAGTACTTC	CASSFGAGGLGYEQYF
-	TRBV12-3/TRBV12-4	TRBD1	TRBJ1-2	TGTGCCAGCAGTTTACGGGACAGGGGGCCGAGGAACTATGGCTACACCTTC	CASSLRDRGPRNYGYTF
few	TRBV7-6	TRBD1	TRBJ1-2	TGTGCCAGCAGCCCCTCGACAGGGTTGGCCTATGGCTACACCTTC	CASSPSTGLAYGYTF
many	TRBV4-2	-	TRBJ2-7	TGTGCCAGCAGCCAAGTTTTAAACAGACCTCCGGGCGAGCAGTACTTC	CASSQVLNRPPGEQYF
few	TRBV5-1	TRBD1	TRBJ2-1	TGCGCCAGCAGCTTACAGGGGTTAGGCAATGAGCAGTTCTTC	CASSLQGLGNEQFF
many	TRBV27	TRBD2	TRBJ2-1	TGTGCCAGCAGTCTGCTAGCGGGTGAGCAGTTCTTC	CASSLLAGEQFF
many	TRBV27	-	TRBJ2-2	TGTGCCAGCAGTTTAGGGCAGGGAACGAACACCGGGGAGCTGTTTTTT	CASSLGQGTNTGELFF
many	TRBV29-1	-	TRBJ2-3	TGCAGCGTTGGACTTAACACAGATACGCAGTATTTT	CSVGLNTDTQYF
many	TRBV6-6	-	TRBJ2-2	TGTGCCAGCACCGAGCGAGGGGGAGCCGGGGAGCTGTTTTTT	CASTERGGAGELFF
few	TRBV15	TRBD2	TRBJ2-7	TGTGCCACCAGCAGGAAGAGGCGGGAGGGGGAGCAGTACTTC	CATSRKRREGEQYF
-	TRBV7-2	-	TRBJ1-6	TGTGCCAGCAGCTCTCTATTGAGCTCCTATAATTCACCCCTCCACTTT	CASSSLLSSYNSPLHF
-	TRBV6-2/TRBV6-3	-	TRBJ2-7	TGTGCCAGCAGTTACCGAAACGAGCAGTACTTC	CASSYRNEQYF
many	TRBV6-1	-	TRBJ1-2	TGTGCCAGCAGTGAAGGACCCAGCGGGAACTATGGCTACACCTTC	CASSEGPSGNYGYTF
many	TRBV4-3	-	TRBJ1-1	TGCGCCAGCAGCCAAGAAGTACACGATTCAGGGGCTGAAGCTTTCTTT	CASSQEVHDSGAEAFF
-	TRBV7-6	TRBD2	TRBJ2-7	TGTGCCAGCAGCTACCTAGCGGGGGCCGCCTACGAGCAGTACTTC	CASSYLAGAAYEQYF
few	TRBV7-9	-	TRBJ1-2	TGTGCCAGCAGCTTCAAAGCGGAGGGCTACACCTTC	CASSFKAEGYTF
many	TRBV27	TRBD1	TRBJ1-2	TGTGCCAGCAACCCCTTCCGCCGGGACAGGGGGTCGTCCCCCAACTATGGCTACACCTTC	CASNPFRRDRGSSPNYGYTF
-	TRBV7-8	TRBD1	TRBJ1-5	TGTGCCAGCAGCTTTGACAGGGCGGATCAGCCCCAGCATTTT	CASSFDRADQPQHF
many	TRBV6-6	-	TRBJ2-5	TGTGCCAGCAGTCCCAGGACAGTTGGGGGAGAGACCCAGTACTTC	CASSPRTVGGETQYF
-	TRBV28	TRBD2	TRBJ2-7	TGTGCCAGCGGTTTTGGAACTGGCTTACTAGCGGGGAGCCCCTGGGAGCAGTACTTC	CASGFGTGLLAGSPWEQYF
-	TRBV18	-	TRBJ2-3	TGTGCCAGCTCACCCTTCTCACAGGGAAGGACGCAGTATTTT	CASSPFSQGRTQYF
many	TRBV20-1	-	TRBJ1-3	TGCAGTGCTAGAAACAGGGGAAACACCATATATTTT	CSARNRGNTIYF
few	TRBV15	-	TRBJ1-6	TGTGCCACCAGCAGAGAAATGGACAATTCACCCCTCCACTTT	CATSREMDNSPLHF
-	TRBV18	TRBD1	TRBJ2-1	TGTGCCAGCTCACCACCCTCAGGGGGCTCCTACAATGAGCAGTTCTTC	CASSPPSGGSYNEQFF
medium-sized	TRBV6-1	-	TRBJ2-5	TGTGCCAGCAGTACATCGCACTATGGGGAGACCCAGTACTTC	CASSTSHYGETQYF
many	TRBV12-3/TRBV12-4	-	TRBJ2-1	TGTGCCAGCAGTCGCCCAGGGTACTACAATGAGCAGTTCTTC	CASSRPGYYNEQFF
many	TRBV7-2	-	TRBJ1-4	TGTGCCAGCACCACGATGGGGTCGACTAATGAAAAACTGTTTTTT	CASTTMGSTNEKLFF
many	TRBV27	-	TRBJ2-7	TGTGCCAGCATCCACCCCGGGTCCTACGAGCAGTACTTC	CASIHPGSYEQYF
many	TRBV20-1	-	TRBJ2-7	TGCAGTGCTAGTCGGCAGTCCTACGAGCAGTACTTC	CSASRQSYEQYF
many	TRBV12-3/TRBV12-4	TRBD2	TRBJ2-2	TGTGCCAGCAGTCAACTAGCGGGGCACACCGGGGAGCTGTTTTTT	CASSQLAGHTGELFF
many	TRBV7-6	TRBD1	TRBJ2-7	TGTGCCAGCAGCACCCCCCGGGACAGGGCCTACGAGCAGTACTTC	CASSTPRDRAYEQYF
many	TRBV28	-	TRBJ2-7	TGTGCCAGCAGGGCCCAGGGAGGTTCCTACGAGCAGTACTTC	CASRAQGGSYEQYF
-	TRBV7-9	-	TRBJ2-7	TGTGCCAACAGCCCGAGCCGACAGACCTACGAGCAGTACTTC	CANSPSRQTYEQYF
few	TRBV29-1	TRBD1	TRBJ2-2	TGCAGCGTCCGTGGGCAGGGGGTCACCGGGGAGCTGTTTTTT	CSVRGQGVTGELFF
many	TRBV11-2	-	TRBJ2-3	TGTGCCAGCAGCTTAGTCGCAGATACGCAGTATTTT	CASSLVADTQYF
many	TRBV20-1	TRBD2	TRBJ2-5	TGCAGTGCTAGCGGGGGGAAAGAGACCCAGTACTTC	CSASGGKETQYF
many	TRBV24-1	-	TRBJ2-4	TGTGCCACCAGTGATAAAAACATTCAGTACTTC	CATSDKNIQYF
many	TRBV7-8	-	TRBJ2-1	TGTGCCAGCAGCCCCGAGAGATCATGGGATGAGCAGTTCTTC	CASSPERSWDEQFF
-	TRBV7-6	-	TRBJ2-5	TGTGCCAGCAGCTTGGAGCAAGGGGGGGCGATATCGGAGACCCAGTACTTC	CASSLEQGGAISETQYF
many	TRBV19	-	TRBJ2-7	TGTGCCAGTAAGGGAGCCGGCTACGAGCAGTACTTC	CASKGAGYEQYF
many	TRBV10-3	-	TRBJ2-7	TGTGCCATCAAGGCAGGGGGGTACGAGCAGTACTTC	CAIKAGGYEQYF